The 16 T cell receptor beta chains in this list originate from one sample, sequenced in a study of neurological immune-mediated disorders. TCRdb fed the 5' RACE reads into MiXCR, producing one record per CDR3 protein. The repertoire has some 57,000 distinct CDR3 sequences, about 3.7% of them found once; the top ten carry over 5.5%. The sample taken for sequencing was PBMCs. The receptors here all came from a man aged 55 to 70 with multiple sclerosis.

In this sample, this clonotype turned up many times. The rearrangement uses TRBV7-9 and TRBJ2-3; 9 bases map to TRBD2. The CDR3 length is 18 residues. Germline values: CDR1 SEHNR, CDR2 FQNEAQ (reference sequence). The ends lost 2 bases at V and 6 bases at J; junction bases unmatched: 15. CDR3 in amino acids: CASSLKSVAGGPADTQYF. As DNA, the CDR3 is TGTGCCAGCAGCTTAAAGTCTGTGGCGGGAGGGCCGGCTGATACGCAGTATTTT.

This clonotype was picked up many times. The rearrangement links TRBV28 to TRBJ2-7; weak D call: TRBD1 (6 bases). Germline assignment: CDR1 MDHEN and CDR2 SYDVKM. Between the trimmed V and J ends, which lost 4 bases and 1 base, there was a span of 14 bases. The CDR3 has 15 amino acids. In nucleotides, the CDR3 is TGTGCCAGCAGTTCCCCAGGGGAAGGATCCTACGAGCAGTACTTC. This encodes CASSSPGEGSYEQYF.

This clonotype has only a few counts. A much larger clone is a single base away; this may be a read error. DNA of the CDR3: TGTGCCAGCAGCGGGGTCGGGGAAGAGCAGTACTTC. Protein sequence: CASSGVGEEQYF. The rearrangement links TRBV6-6 to TRBJ2-7, with D perhaps matching TRBD2 (5 bases). The CDR3 covers 12 residues. Trimming pared 6 bases from V and 7 bases from J, leaving 13 bases between. Germline V gives CDR1 MNHNY, CDR2 SVGAGI (reference sequence).

This clonotype was seen at least ten times. The chain couples TRBV2 to TRBJ1-1; tentative D call: TRBD1 (5 bases). Trimming left V 4 bases short and J 8 bases short, with 14 bases between. This CDR3 is built from 13 residues. Germline lookup yields CDR1 SNHLY and CDR2 FYNNEI. This CDR3 is CASSGPGIPEAFF. CDR3 nucleotide sequence: TGTGCCAGCAGTGGACCAGGGATTCCCGAAGCTTTCTTT.

This clonotype was counted a few times. This chain uses TRBV6-2 or TRBV6-3 with TRBJ2-1; D may be TRBD2 (7 bases). Germline lookup yields CDR1 MNHEY and CDR2 SVGEGT. The V end lost 5 bases, the J end lost 10 bases, and 21 bases lay between the germline ends. This CDR3 contains 15 residues. In DNA, the CDR3 is TGTGCCAGCAGTAAACGGGGTGCGGGGGCCGGAGAGCAGTTCTTC. Residues: CASSKRGAGAGEQFF.

This clonotype was seen repeatedly, ten times or more. The chain uses TRBV20-1 and TRBJ2-7, with 10 bases identical to TRBD1. The germline gives CDR1 DFQATT, CDR2 SNEGSKA (reference sequence). This CDR3 is 14 amino acids long. V gave up 4 bases and J gave up 6 bases; unmatched junction bases: 9. Here the CDR3 reads CSAIDRGLGSEQYF. The DNA for the CDR3 is TGCAGTGCTATTGACAGGGGGCTAGGTTCCGAGCAGTACTTC.

Points on this clonotype: Germline is not matched at one junction end, which may reflect a read error. V is TRBV3-1 and J is TRBJ1-5; D gene unclear. This CDR3 has 12 residues. CDR1 is LGHDT, CDR2 YNNKEL, per germline (reference sequence). The CDR3 DNA reads TGTGCCAGCAGTTTCCGAGATAAGACCCAGAATTTT. This encodes CASSFRDKTQNF.

This clonotype was found many times. The chain's CDR3 is CSVQGARGEKLFF. The CDR3 nucleotides read TGCAGTGTGCAGGGGGCGCGAGGAGAAAAACTGTTTTTT. The gene calls are TRBV20-1 and TRBJ1-4; 8 bases are a match to TRBD1. The length of the CDR3 is 13 residues. V dropped 7 bases and J dropped 8; count of bases not matched to a gene: 9. CDR1 DFQATT and CDR2 SNEGSKA come from the germline V gene (reference sequence).

This clonotype was detected ten times or more. The J gene is TRBJ1-1, the V gene TRBV7-2, with no clear D. The ends were cut back, 1 base at V and 7 bases at J, with 10 bases in the middle. Per the germline V gene, CDR1 is SGHTA and CDR2 is FQGNSA. The CDR3 runs 13 residues. CDR3 nucleotide sequence: TGTGCCAGCAGCTTAGGGATAAGTGGTGAAGCTTTCTTT. This encodes CASSLGISGEAFF.

This clonotype has a count of ten or more. The genes are TRBV28 and TRBJ2-3; 8 bases align to TRBD1. The length of the CDR3 is 17 residues. The germline gives CDR1 MDHEN, CDR2 SYDVKM. V lost 2 bases and J lost 7; bases outside the gene matches: 14. CDR3 in amino acids: CASSLSPGRGPQHTQYF. CDR3 sequence (DNA): TGTGCCAGCAGTTTAAGCCCTGGCAGGGGGCCACAGCATACGCAGTATTTT.

This clonotype was detected many times. The V gene is TRBV7-6, the J gene TRBJ2-2; 7 nucleotides line up with TRBD1. This CDR3 comprises 16 residues. Losses at the gene ends were 0 bases for V and 7 bases for J; bases not matched to a gene: 8. The germline gives CDR1 SGHVS, CDR2 FNYEAQ. The CDR3 sequence: CASSLARGGINGELFF. CDR3 nucleotide sequence: TGTGCCAGCAGCTTAGCGCGAGGGGGCATTAACGGGGAGCTGTTTTTT.

This clonotype appeared many times. This chain's CDR3 is CASSQVSGLNTEAFF. CDR3 sequence (DNA): TGCGCCAGCAGCCAAGTGAGCGGATTGAACACTGAAGCTTTCTTT. This chain joins TRBV4-1 and TRBJ1-1; D gene uncertain. V was pared by 1 base and J by 0 bases, with 9 bases between. This CDR3 region has 15 residues. CDR1 MGHRA and CDR2 YSYEKL come from the germline V gene.

This clonotype was recorded many times. The chain employs TRBV28 and TRBJ1-4, with D possibly being TRBD1 (5 bases). The V and J ends lost 6 bases and 12 bases respectively, with 14 bases between them. Germline V lookup: CDR1 MDHEN, CDR2 SYDVKM. This CDR3 has 12 amino acids. The CDR3 sequence: CASRDPGLELFF. The CDR3 DNA reads as TGTGCCAGCAGGGACCCGGGACTGGAACTGTTTTTT.

Ten or more counts support this clonotype. J is TRBJ1-2 and V is TRBV18; D gene uncertain. The CDR3 is 13 residues long. The germline V and J ends were trimmed by 2 bases and 3 bases, with 7 bases remaining between them. Germline loops: CDR1 KGHSH, CDR2 LQKENI. Here the CDR3 DNA reads TGTGCCAGCTCACCAGACAATTACTATGGCTACACCTTC. This translates into CASSPDNYYGYTF. The variable domain in full, with the rest retrieved from reference TRBV18 and TRBJ1-2, is NAGVMQNPRHLVRRRGQEARLRCSPMKGHSHVYWYRQLPEEGLKFMVYLQKENIIDESGMPKERFSAEFPKEGPSILRIQQVVRGDSAAYFCASSPDNYYGYTFGSGTRLTVV.

There are many counts of this clonotype. The rearrangement uses TRBV28 and TRBJ2-1; no clear D gene. This CDR3 is built from 11 residues. In germline, CDR1 is MDHEN, CDR2 SYDVKM. With 3 bases removed from V and 6 bases from J, the gap between germline ends came to 3 bases. The CDR3 reads CASSFPNEQFF. CDR3 in DNA: TGTGCCAGCAGTTTCCCCAATGAGCAGTTCTTC.

The table lists this clonotype with many counts. The rearrangement joins TRBV6-6 to TRBJ2-6, with D possibly matching TRBD1 (6 bases). This CDR3 comprises 19 residues. Trimming pared 2 bases from V and 2 bases from J, leaving 19 bases between. In germline, CDR1 is MNHNY, CDR2 SVGAGI (reference sequence). The CDR3 region is CASSYGTGQIGAGANVLTF. DNA for the CDR3: TGTGCCAGCAGTTACGGAACAGGACAGATCGGGGCTGGGGCCAACGTCCTGACTTTC.